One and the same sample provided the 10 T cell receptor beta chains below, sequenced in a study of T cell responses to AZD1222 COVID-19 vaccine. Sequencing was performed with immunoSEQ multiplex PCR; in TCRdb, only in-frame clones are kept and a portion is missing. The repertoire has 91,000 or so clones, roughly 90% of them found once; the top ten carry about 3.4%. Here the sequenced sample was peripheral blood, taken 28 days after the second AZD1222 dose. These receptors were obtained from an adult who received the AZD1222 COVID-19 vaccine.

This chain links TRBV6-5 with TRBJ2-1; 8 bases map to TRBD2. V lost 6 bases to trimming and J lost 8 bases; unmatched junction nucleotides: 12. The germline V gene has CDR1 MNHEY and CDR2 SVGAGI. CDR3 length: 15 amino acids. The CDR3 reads CASSSPGGPRDEQFF. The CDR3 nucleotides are TGTGCCAGCAGCTCTCCGGGGGGGCCGAGGGATGAGCAGTTCTTC.

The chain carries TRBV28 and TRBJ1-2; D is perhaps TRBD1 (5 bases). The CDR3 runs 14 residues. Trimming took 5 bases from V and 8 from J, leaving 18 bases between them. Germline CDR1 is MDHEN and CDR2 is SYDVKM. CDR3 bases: TGTGCCAGCAGTGCCAGGAGTCGGGGCGACGGCTACACCTTC. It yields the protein CASSARSRGDGYTF.

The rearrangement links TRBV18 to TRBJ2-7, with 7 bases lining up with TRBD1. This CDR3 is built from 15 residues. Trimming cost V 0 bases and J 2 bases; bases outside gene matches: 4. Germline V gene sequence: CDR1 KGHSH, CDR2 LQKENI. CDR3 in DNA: TGTGCCAGCTCACCACCGACGACAGGGACCTACGAGCAGTACTTC. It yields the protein CASSPPTTGTYEQYF.

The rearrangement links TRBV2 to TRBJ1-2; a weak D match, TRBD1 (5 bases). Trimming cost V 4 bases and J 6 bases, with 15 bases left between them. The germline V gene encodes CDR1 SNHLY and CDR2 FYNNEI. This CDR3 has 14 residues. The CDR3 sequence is CASSGQSPIDGYTF. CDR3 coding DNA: TGTGCCAGCAGTGGACAGTCCCCTATCGATGGCTACACCTTC.

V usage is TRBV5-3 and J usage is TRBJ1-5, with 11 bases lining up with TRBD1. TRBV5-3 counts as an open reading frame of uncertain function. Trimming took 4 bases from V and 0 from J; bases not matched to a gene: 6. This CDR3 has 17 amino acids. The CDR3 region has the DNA TGTGCCAGAAGCCTTGGGACAGGGGGGTATAGCAATCAGCCCCAGCATTTT. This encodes CARSLGTGGYSNQPQHF.

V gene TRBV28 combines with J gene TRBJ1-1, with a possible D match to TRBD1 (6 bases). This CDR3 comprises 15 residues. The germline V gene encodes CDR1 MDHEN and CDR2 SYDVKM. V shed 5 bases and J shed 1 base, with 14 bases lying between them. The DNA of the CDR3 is TGTGCCAGCAGTCCTCAGGGGATGGGGAACACTGAAGCTTTCTTT. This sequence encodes CASSPQGMGNTEAFF.

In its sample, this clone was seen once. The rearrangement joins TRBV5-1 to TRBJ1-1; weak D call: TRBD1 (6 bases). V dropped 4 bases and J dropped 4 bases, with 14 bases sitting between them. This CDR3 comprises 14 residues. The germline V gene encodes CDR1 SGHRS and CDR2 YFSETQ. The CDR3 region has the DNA TGCGCCAGCAGCAAAGGGGGGGAGGGCACTGAAGCTTTCTTT. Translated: CASSKGGEGTEAFF.

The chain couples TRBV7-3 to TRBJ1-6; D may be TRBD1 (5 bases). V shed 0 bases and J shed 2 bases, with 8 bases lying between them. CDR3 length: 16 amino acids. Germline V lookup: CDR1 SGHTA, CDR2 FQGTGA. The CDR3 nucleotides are TGTGCCAGCAGCTTAACAGGGGCTGCCTATAATTCACCCCTCCACTTT. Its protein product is CASSLTGAAYNSPLHF.

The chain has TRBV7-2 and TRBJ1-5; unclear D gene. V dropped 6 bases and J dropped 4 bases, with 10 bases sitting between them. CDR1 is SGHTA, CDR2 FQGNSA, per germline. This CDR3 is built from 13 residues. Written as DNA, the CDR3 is TGTGCCAGCAGTTTACGGCATAATCAGCCCCAGCATTTT. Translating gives CASSLRHNQPQHF.

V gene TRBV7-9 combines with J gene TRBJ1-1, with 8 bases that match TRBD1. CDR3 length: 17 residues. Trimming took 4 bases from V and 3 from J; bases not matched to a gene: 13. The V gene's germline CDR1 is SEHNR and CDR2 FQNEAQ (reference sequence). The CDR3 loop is CASSSGQGAWRDTEAFF. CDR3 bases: TGTGCCAGCAGCTCAGGACAGGGTGCTTGGAGAGACACTGAAGCTTTCTTT.